The clone carrying this T cell receptor (beta chain) showed up just a few times. Its antigen is unknown. This entry is derived from a study of identical twins. Findings and caveats of the study: The study found that models underestimated out-of-frame TCR alpha sharing in monozygotic twins. While abundant cord blood beta clonotypes carried fewer insertions, memory repertoires showed no such pattern. Out-of-frame alpha sequences common to twins were enriched for low generation probability.

Trimming at V came to 6 bases and at J to 7 bases, leaving 11 bases not matched to a gene. Germline V lookup: CDR1 LGHNT, CDR2 FRNRAP. There are 15 residues in the CDR3. MiXCR was run by TCRdb on the 5' RACE reads, yielding one entry per CDR3 protein. Here the sample spans 500,000 to 600,000 distinct CDR3 sequences, roughly a fifth being singletons. This sample also belongs to another study, concerning T cells expressing NK-cell markers.

This TCR was recovered from a woman younger than 30 in good health. Material: CD4+ T cells sorted from blood. The rearrangement links TRBV12-5 to TRBJ2-5, with 10 positions matching TRBD1. The DNA for the CDR3 is TGTGCTAGTGGCTATACCGGGACAGGGGAGACGACCCAGTACTTC. As protein: CASGYTGTGETTQYF.